The clone carrying this T cell receptor (beta chain) was seen a handful of times. Its target is unknown. The V gene lost 7 bases and the J gene lost 4 bases, with 16 bases spanning the gap. The CDR3 runs 14 residues. Germline V gives CDR1 MNHEY, CDR2 SVGAGI. These data belong to a study of beta chain features in type 1 diabetes. What was sequenced were expressed TCRB transcripts, since all of the isolated RNA had been reverse transcribed. Using immunoSEQ multiplex PCR, the repertoire was profiled, and TCRdb retains in-frame clones only, with some absent. The sample yields 300,000 or so clones, roughly 13% seen once. Study observations and caveats: Researchers report that Type 1 diabetes patients had moderately but significantly shorter TCRB CDR3s across all four CD4+ subsets. At VDJ recombination sites, type 1 diabetes patients had fewer insertions and more deleted nucleotides.

The V call is TRBV6-5, the J call TRBJ1-2; D perhaps matches TRBD1 (6 bases). The sample consisted of naive CD4+ T cells from blood. The TCR was taken from a woman aged 18-30 years with type 1 diabetes. DNA for the CDR3: TGTGCCAGCACCTCCGGGACACCGTTCTATGGCTACACCTTC. The encoded protein is CASTSGTPFYGYTF.